This is a list of T cell receptor beta chains from one sample in a study of blood T cells in healthy people across ages. Each CDR3 protein gets one entry after TCRdb re-called the 5' RACE reads with MiXCR. Among about 1.7 million distinct CDR3 sequences listed, 25% to 30% were seen once. Input material: blood. These receptors were collected from a woman between 25 and 40 years old in good health. Each CDR3 is given with its conserved first and last residue. Fields, in order: clone size, D gene, CDR3 length, J gene, V gene, CDR3 protein, CDR3 DNA. A D gene is named only where the DNA matches it firmly. Only part of the rows carry a size: once, few, many, or a class if the clone is expanded.

many TRBD1 16 TRBJ2-4 TRBV19 CASSKPGTGAQNIQYF TGTGCCAGTAGCAAACCCGGGACAGGGGCCCAGAACATTCAGTACTTC
. . 18 TRBJ1-5 TRBV7-2 CASSLDPRDPYSNQPQHF TGTGCCAGCAGCTTAGACCCGCGGGACCCCTATAGCAATCAGCCCCAGCATTTT
. . 13 TRBJ1-4 TRBV28 CASSFTTNEKLFF TGTGCCAGCAGTTTCACAACTAATGAAAAACTGTTTTTT
few . 16 TRBJ2-3 TRBV7-2 CASSLFGGSSTDTQYF TGTGCCAGCAGCCTATTCGGCGGTTCTAGCACAGATACGCAGTATTTT
. . 15 TRBJ1-6 TRBV3-1 CASNNPRSYNSPLHF TGTGCCAGCAACAACCCGAGGTCCTATAATTCACCCCTCCACTTT
many TRBD2 14 TRBJ2-5 TRBV7-2 CASSALAGQETQYF TGTGCCAGCAGCGCTCTAGCGGGGCAAGAGACCCAGTACTTC
few . 14 TRBJ2-7 TRBV6-5 CASSRRDPRGEQYF TGTGCCAGCAGCCGCCGGGACCCTAGAGGCGAGCAGTACTTC
few . 14 TRBJ2-5 TRBV7-3 CASSSSRGGSEQYF TGTGCCAGCAGCTCGAGCAGGGGAGGTAGTGAGCAGTACTTC
. TRBD1 15 TRBJ2-7 TRBV18 CASSHPGQGYYEQYF TGTGCCAGCTCACACCCGGGACAGGGGTACTACGAGCAGTACTTC
few . 12 TRBJ1-1 TRBV5-5 CASSLRDPEAFF TGTGCCAGCAGCCTCAGGGACCCTGAAGCTTTCTTT
few . 15 TRBJ2-5 TRBV5-1 CASSLAGLTGRTQYF TGCGCCAGCAGCTTGGCCGGCCTCACCGGGAGGACCCAGTACTTC
few . 14 TRBJ1-1 TRBV6-6 CASSYTERLNEAFF TGTGCCAGCAGTTACACTGAGAGGCTTAATGAAGCTTTCTTT
few TRBD1 17 TRBJ1-6 TRBV7-9 CASSSPGTGAFWSPLHF TGTGCCAGCAGCTCCCCCGGGACAGGGGCTTTTTGGTCACCCCTCCACTTT